Listed here are 27 T cell receptor beta chains from one sample, sequenced in a study of shared clonotypes between healthy human individuals. Profiled with immunoSEQ multiplex PCR; TCRdb holds only in-frame clones, not every one. In the table there are some 2,500,000 clones, approximately 93% of which are singletons. Sequenced input: naive CD4+ T cells from PBMCs. This sample's subset: CD45RA+ positively selected. The receptor source for this set is a man younger than 35 in good health. Some clones in this sample may be carry-over from other donors' samples.

The V call is TRBV10-3, the J call TRBJ2-3, with 10 bases lining up with TRBD2. The ends lost 8 bases at V and 4 bases at J; junction bases unmatched: 6. The CDR3 sequence is 14 residues long. Germline values: CDR1 ENHRY, CDR2 SYGVKD. The CDR3 protein is CAIAQREGADTQYF. DNA for the CDR3: TGTGCCATCGCCCAGCGGGAGGGGGCAGATACGCAGTATTTT.

The chain uses TRBV28 and TRBJ2-3; perhaps TRBD2 as D (5 bases). Trimming removed 4 bases from V and 4 bases from J, with 18 bases in between. CDR3 length: 16 amino acids. CDR1 and CDR2 from the germline V gene are MDHEN and SYDVKM. In nucleotides, the CDR3 is TGTGCCAGCAGTTCCAGGCGAACGATGAGGGCAGATACGCAGTATTTT. This sequence encodes CASSSRRTMRADTQYF.

J is TRBJ1-2 and V is TRBV6-1, with D tentatively TRBD1 (5 bases). CDR1 is MNHNS and CDR2 is SASEGT in the germline V gene. This CDR3 is 14 amino acids long. The V gene lost 3 bases and the J gene lost 2 bases, with 10 bases spanning the gap. The chain's CDR3 is CASSELWGNYGYTF. The CDR3 nucleotides read TGTGCCAGCAGTGAGCTTTGGGGCAACTATGGCTACACCTTC.

The chain carries TRBV7-9 and TRBJ2-1, with 8 bases aligning to TRBD1. The ends lost 5 bases at V and 8 bases at J; junction bases unmatched: 14. The CDR3 contains 16 residues. Germline assignment: CDR1 SEHNR and CDR2 FQNEAQ (reference sequence). CDR3 sequence reads: CASSPAGTGGYDEQFF. DNA for the CDR3: TGTGCCAGCAGCCCCGCTGGGACAGGAGGATACGATGAGCAGTTCTTC.

The gene calls are TRBV28 and TRBJ2-2, with TRBD2 identical over 8 bases. V shed 6 bases and J 8 bases; nucleotides not matched to a gene: 8. Germline assignment: CDR1 MDHEN and CDR2 SYDVKM. The CDR3 runs 14 residues. CDR3: CASSFRGGGGELFF. CDR3 in DNA: TGTGCCAGCAGCTTTCGGGGGGGCGGTGGGGAGCTGTTTTTT.

V is TRBV5-6 and J is TRBJ1-4; no clear D. Trimming shortened V by 1 base and J by 3 bases, and 13 bases separated the two germline ends. CDR1 is SGHDT and CDR2 is YYEEEE in the germline V gene. The length of the CDR3 is 16 residues. In DNA form, the CDR3 reads TGTGCCAGCAGCTTGTGGCAGGCTGTACCTAATGAAAAACTGTTTTTT. Its translation: CASSLWQAVPNEKLFF.

J is TRBJ1-1 and V is TRBV15; D perhaps matches TRBD1 (5 bases). Germline CDR1 is LNHNV and CDR2 is YYDKDF (reference sequence). V gave up 0 bases and J gave up 0 bases, with 14 bases separating them. The CDR3 loop spans 17 amino acids. The DNA of the CDR3 is TGTGCCACCAGCAGAGAGTTAGGAAGGGGACTGAACACTGAAGCTTTCTTT. Translation: CATSRELGRGLNTEAFF.

This chain connects TRBV10-3 to TRBJ1-1, with D hard to call. Trimming pared 6 bases from V and 1 base from J, leaving 9 bases between. The CDR3 has 13 amino acids. CDR1 is ENHRY, CDR2 SYGVKD, per germline. The CDR3 nucleotides are TGTGCCATCAGAGATTCAGGGAACACTGAAGCTTTCTTT. It is translated as CAIRDSGNTEAFF.

This chain uses TRBV27 with TRBJ2-3; 8 bases agree with TRBD1. From germline, CDR1 is MNHEY and CDR2 SMNVEV (reference sequence). The CDR3 extends over 14 amino acids. Unmatched junction bases numbered 2, after V lost 0 bases and J lost 6 bases. As DNA, the CDR3 is TGTGCCAGCAGTTTATCCAGGGGGCGGGATACGCAGTATTTT. It specifies CASSLSRGRDTQYF.

The CDR3, as DNA: TGTGCCAGCAGCCTACGGACCCCTCCAGATACGCAGTATTTT. As protein: CASSLRTPPDTQYF. The rearrangement joins TRBV28 to TRBJ2-3; D is unresolved. The CDR3 spans 14 residues. The germline V gene has CDR1 MDHEN and CDR2 SYDVKM. V lost 6 bases to trimming and J lost 4 bases, with 14 bases between them.

This clone was seen a single time. This chain joins TRBV18 and TRBJ1-4, with a possible D match to TRBD1 (5 bases). The CDR3 runs to 15 residues. Between the trimmed V and J ends, which lost 0 bases and 10 bases, there was a span of 15 bases. Germline V gene sequence: CDR1 KGHSH, CDR2 LQKENI. The CDR3 DNA sequence: TGTGCCAGCTCACCACCGGACGTCTTCGGGGGAAAACTGTTTTTT. It yields the protein CASSPPDVFGGKLFF.

The V gene is TRBV28, the J gene TRBJ2-2; 8 bases line up with TRBD1. This CDR3 contains 15 residues. Germline V gene sequence: CDR1 MDHEN, CDR2 SYDVKM. With V trimmed by 2 bases and J by 6 bases, 5 bases remained unmatched. In DNA form, the CDR3 reads TGTGCCAGCAGTTTAAGGACAGGGAGGTCCGGGGAGCTGTTTTTT. Its protein is CASSLRTGRSGELFF.

This chain joins TRBV18 and TRBJ2-1; possibly TRBD2 for D (5 bases). V was cut by 3 bases and J by 6 bases, with 15 bases left in between. Germline assignment: CDR1 KGHSH and CDR2 LQKENI. CDR3 length: 15 amino acids. CDR3 sequence reads: CASSPEAHQRNEQFF. The DNA of the CDR3 is TGTGCCAGCTCACCGGAGGCCCACCAGCGCAATGAGCAGTTCTTC. Full variable domain (remainder filled in from reference TRBV18 and TRBJ2-1): NAGVMQNPRHLVRRRGQEARLRCSPMKGHSHVYWYRQLPEEGLKFMVYLQKENIIDESGMPKERFSAEFPKEGPSILRIQQVVRGDSAAYFCASSPEAHQRNEQFFGPGTRLTVL.

The V and J genes are TRBV15 and TRBJ2-1; D may be TRBD1 or TRBD2 (7 bases each). This CDR3 is built from 16 residues. The V and J ends lost 4 bases and 7 bases respectively, with 20 bases between them. The germline V gene encodes CDR1 LNHNV and CDR2 YYDKDF (reference sequence). The CDR3 DNA reads TGTGCCACCAGCATCAGGGGGGGCGGTCGGAGGAATGAGCAGTTCTTC. Translation: CATSIRGGGRRNEQFF.

The gene calls are TRBV6-5 and TRBJ2-7; D unresolved. Germline V gene data show CDR1 as MNHEY and CDR2 as SVGAGI. The CDR3 covers 9 residues. Trimming stripped 5 bases from V and 9 bases from J, with 5 bases between. This CDR3 reads CASSPPQYF. CDR3 nucleotides: TGTGCCAGCAGTCCGCCGCAGTACTTC.

Of note for this clone: This CDR3 is also generated by other DNA sequences in the sample. The rearrangement joins TRBV18 to TRBJ2-7; weak D call: TRBD2 (6 bases). Germline CDR1 KGHSH, CDR2 LQKENI. Deletions cut 6 bases from V and 3 bases from J, with 12 bases between. The CDR3 is 13 residues long. CDR3 region: CASSPPGDYEQYF. In nucleotides, the CDR3 is TGTGCCAGCTCCCCCCCGGGGGACTACGAGCAGTACTTC.

V and J are TRBV29-1 and TRBJ1-1; TRBD1 aligns across 10 bases. The CDR3 runs 15 residues. CDR1 is SQVTM and CDR2 is ANQGSEA in the germline V gene. J gave up 3 bases and V 7 bases, and 11 bases lay outside the gene matches. Here the CDR3 DNA reads TGCAGCGCGGTGGGTGGACAGGGGGTAGACACTGAAGCTTTCTTT. It translates to CSAVGGQGVDTEAFF.

The chain employs TRBV18 and TRBJ1-1, with D possibly TRBD1 on 5 matching bases. Germline CDR1 and CDR2: KGHSH and LQKENI. V was cut by 5 bases and J by 1 base, with 11 bases left in between. The CDR3 runs to 14 residues. The CDR3 DNA is TGTGCCAGCTCAAGATCAGGGTCGAACACTGAAGCTTTCTTT. Amino acids: CASSRSGSNTEAFF.

The CDR3 DNA sequence: TGTGCCGCCGGGCGCCGAGAGACCCAGTACTTC. Its translation is CAAGRRETQYF. The rearrangement joins TRBV27 to TRBJ2-5; D is unresolved. V shed 11 bases and J shed 4 bases, with 11 bases lying between them. Germline assignment: CDR1 MNHEY and CDR2 SMNVEV (reference sequence). CDR3 size: 11 residues.

In its sample, this clone was seen a few times. The chain combines TRBV6-5 with TRBJ1-1; maybe TRBD1 (5 bases). The germline V gene has CDR1 MNHEY and CDR2 SVGAGI. The CDR3 runs 11 residues. The V end lost 8 bases, the J end lost 8 bases, and 12 bases lay between the germline ends. The CDR3 nucleotides read TGTGCCAGCGTCCACAACAGGGAAGCTTTCTTT. Its protein is CASVHNREAFF.

J is TRBJ2-1 and V is TRBV2; D possibly corresponds to TRBD1 (6 bases). CDR1 and CDR2 (germline): SNHLY, FYNNEI. This CDR3 contains 15 residues. V was trimmed by 8 bases and J by 2 bases, leaving 16 bases between them. The CDR3 DNA follows: TGTGCCAGCGGTTTTCCCAGGGGCCCCTACAATGAGCAGTTCTTC. Translated: CASGFPRGPYNEQFF. Based on the CDR3 plus reference TRBV2 and TRBJ2-1, the full variable domain is EPEVTQTPSHQVTQMGQEVILRCVPISNHLYFYWYRQILGQKVEFLVSFYNNEISEKSEIFDDQFSVERPDGSNFTLKIRSTKLEDSAMYFCASGFPRGPYNEQFFGPGTRLTVL.

V gene TRBV7-8 combines with J gene TRBJ2-7; D is undetermined. There are 15 residues in the CDR3. V dropped 1 base and J dropped 0 bases, with 10 bases sitting between them. Germline CDR1 reads SGHVS; CDR2 reads FQNEAQ. DNA of the CDR3: TGTGCCAGCAGCTTAGTGGTCGGCAGCTCCTACGAGCAGTACTTC. Amino acids: CASSLVVGSSYEQYF.

V gene TRBV14 combines with J gene TRBJ1-4; tentatively, D is TRBD1 (5 bases). The CDR3 is 15 residues long. The ends were cut back, 1 base at V and 3 bases at J, with 9 bases in the middle. Per germline, CDR1 SGHDN and CDR2 FVKESK. The CDR3 DNA is TGTGCCAGCAGCCAAGCGGGGGTGTCTAATGAAAAACTGTTTTTT. Residues: CASSQAGVSNEKLFF.

The CDR3 region is CASQGNTEAFF. The CDR3 coding sequence is TGTGCCTCGCAGGGGAACACTGAAGCTTTCTTT. This chain connects TRBV10-3 to TRBJ1-1, with D tentatively TRBD1 (5 bases). The V gene lost 11 bases and the J gene lost 1 base, with 8 bases spanning the gap. The CDR3 runs 11 residues. CDR1 is ENHRY, CDR2 SYGVKD, per germline.

In this sample, this clone turned up once. The identical CDR3 is also encoded by other nucleotide sequences in the sample. The chain has TRBV7-2 and TRBJ2-5, with D uncertain. The CDR3 length is 14 residues. The V gene's germline CDR1 is SGHTA and CDR2 FQGNSA. V lost 0 bases to trimming and J lost 5 bases, with 10 bases between them. The CDR3 DNA reads as TGTGCCAGCAGCTTAGCAGGGTCTTTGGAGACCCAGTACTTC. This codes for CASSLAGSLETQYF.

This clone occurred once. Other DNA sequences within the sample encode an identical CDR3. CDR3 loop: CASSPSAGSGNTIYF. The CDR3 region has the DNA TGTGCCAGCTCACCATCCGCGGGCTCTGGAAACACCATATATTTT. The chain carries TRBV18 and TRBJ1-3; no clear D. The CDR3 is 15 residues long. Germline V CDR1 and CDR2: KGHSH, LQKENI. The ends were cut back, 2 bases at V and 0 bases at J, with 8 bases in the middle. Filled out from reference TRBV18 and TRBJ1-3, the complete variable domain reads NAGVMQNPRHLVRRRGQEARLRCSPMKGHSHVYWYRQLPEEGLKFMVYLQKENIIDESGMPKERFSAEFPKEGPSILRIQQVVRGDSAAYFCASSPSAGSGNTIYFGEGSWLTVV.

The V gene is TRBV21-1, the J gene TRBJ1-3; TRBD1, the table's D call, was not compared with the DNA. TRBV21-1 is labeled a pseudogene. The CDR3 has 13 residues. The CDR3 protein is CASRQGCGNTIYF. CDR3 sequence (DNA): TGTGCCAGCAGACAGGGCTGTGGAAACACCATATATTTT.